A single sample gave rise to the 31 T cell receptor beta chains below, sequenced in a study of CD8 T cells in ankylosing spondylitis. General observations from the study: Made up of under 10 highly homologous variants, a TCR beta motif appeared characteristic of ankylosing spondylitis blood.

These TCRs' antigens remain unknown. TCRdb fed the 5' RACE reads into MiXCR, producing one record per CDR3 protein. This sample carries around 390,000 distinct CDR3 sequences, 20% to 25% of them seen once, and the ten largest clones take roughly a sixth. What was sequenced was blood, either unsorted or a sorted T cell fraction (not recorded which). All receptors derive from a male donor with ankylosing spondylitis.

This chain connects TRBV20-1 to TRBJ2-1; TRBD2 agrees at 9 bases. CDR3 length: 17 amino acids. V was clipped by 4 bases and J by 7 bases; unmatched bases: 17. Germline CDR1 DFQATT, CDR2 SNEGSKA (reference sequence). The CDR3 nucleotides are TGCAGTGCTACCGGGCTAGCGGGGCTCGGGGGAGGGAATGAGCAGTTCTTC. This translates into CSATGLAGLGGGNEQFF.

The rearrangement uses TRBV2 and TRBJ2-7; 10 bases map to TRBD1. CDR3 length equals 13 residues. The germline gives CDR1 SNHLY, CDR2 FYNNEI. The V and J ends lost 11 bases and 3 bases, in that order; junction bases with no gene match: 7. The CDR3 DNA reads TGTGCCGGAGACAGGGGGCCTTTCTACGAGCAGTACTTC. Encoded protein: CAGDRGPFYEQYF. The complete variable domain, with remaining parts taken from reference TRBV2 and TRBJ2-7, reads EPEVTQTPSHQVTQMGQEVILRCVPISNHLYFYWYRQILGQKVEFLVSFYNNEISEKSEIFDDQFSVERPDGSNFTLKIRSTKLEDSAMYFCAGDRGPFYEQYFGPGTRLTVT.

This clonotype was detected only a few times. The gene calls are TRBV12-5 and TRBJ2-5; D is possibly TRBD2 (6 bases). Germline V CDR1 and CDR2: LGHNT, FRNRAP. With 6 bases removed from V and 6 bases from J, the gap between germline ends came to 11 bases. CDR3 length: 12 residues. The CDR3 loop reads CASGLGGKTQYF. CDR3 in DNA: TGTGCTAGTGGACTGGGGGGAAAGACCCAGTACTTC.

The rearrangement links TRBV29-1 to TRBJ2-7, with D hard to call. The CDR3 extends over 12 amino acids. The ends were cut back, 1 base at V and 3 bases at J, with 7 bases in the middle. Germline assignment: CDR1 SQVTM and CDR2 ANQGSEA. DNA for the CDR3: TGCAGCGTTGAAGTCGTTAACTACGAGCAGTACTTC. Amino acid sequence: CSVEVVNYEQYF.

This clonotype was counted a few times. The J gene is TRBJ2-1, the V gene TRBV29-1; D call uncertain. Germline V gene sequence: CDR1 SQVTM, CDR2 ANQGSEA. The germline V and J ends were trimmed by 4 bases and 10 bases, with 17 bases remaining between them. The CDR3 consists of 13 residues. Here the CDR3 DNA reads TGCAGCGTTGCTCGGACCTTACAAGGAGAGCAGTTCTTC. Its translation is CSVARTLQGEQFF.

This clonotype was recorded a few times. The rearrangement uses TRBV5-1 and TRBJ1-1; no clear D gene. V lost 4 bases to trimming and J lost 2 bases, with 9 bases between them. The CDR3 is 13 amino acids. Looked up from germline, CDR1 is SGHRS and CDR2 is YFSETQ. CDR3 protein: CASSAQANTEAFF. The CDR3 coding sequence is TGCGCCAGCAGCGCGCAGGCCAACACTGAAGCTTTCTTT.

The genes are TRBV4-1 and TRBJ2-7; D is uncertain. V was clipped by 2 bases and J by 2 bases, with 4 bases between them. The CDR3 runs to 12 residues. Germline V gives CDR1 MGHRA, CDR2 YSYEKL. The CDR3 protein is CASSQRTYEQYF. CDR3 coding DNA: TGCGCCAGCAGCCAACGGACCTACGAGCAGTACTTC.

This chain uses TRBV20-1 with TRBJ2-7; D is possibly TRBD2 (5 bases). Germline CDR1 and CDR2: DFQATT and SNEGSKA (reference sequence). V lost 4 bases, J lost 4 bases, and 17 bases lay in between. The CDR3 runs 14 residues. For the CDR3, the DNA is TGCAGTGCTACCGTAGTTCGGGGAAAGTACGAGCAGTACTTC. Translated, it gives CSATVVRGKYEQYF.

V usage is TRBV11-2 and J usage is TRBJ1-3; D call uncertain. This CDR3 has 13 amino acids. CDR1 is SGHAT, CDR2 FQNNGV, per germline. Trimming cost V 3 bases and J 5 bases, with 8 bases left between them. In DNA, the CDR3 is TGTGCCAGCAGCTTCGAAAGGAGAAACACCATATATTTT. It codes for CASSFERRNTIYF. Looking up the rest from reference TRBV11-2 and TRBJ1-3 gives the full variable domain: EAGVAQSPRYKIIEKRQSVAFWCNPISGHATLYWYQQILGQGPKLLIQFQNNGVVDDSQLPKDRFSAERLKGVDSTLKIQPAKLEDSAVYLCASSFERRNTIYFGEGSWLTVV.

This clonotype appeared a few times. This chain joins TRBV14 and TRBJ1-1; D is ambiguous. This CDR3 is 13 amino acids long. The germline V gene has CDR1 SGHDN and CDR2 FVKESK. The V end was cut by 4 bases, the J end by 3 bases, with 9 bases between. For the CDR3, the DNA is TGTGCCAGCAGCCCCTCGTCCGACACTGAAGCTTTCTTT. It yields the protein CASSPSSDTEAFF.

This clonotype has just a few counts. J is TRBJ2-3 and V is TRBV29-1; 7 nucleotides line up with TRBD1. This CDR3 spans 14 amino acids. Germline V gives CDR1 SQVTM, CDR2 ANQGSEA. The trim removed 6 bases at V and 2 bases at J, leaving 8 bases unmatched. The CDR3 coding sequence is TGCAGCGTCCGAGGGGGCATGGACACAGATACGCAGTATTTT. This codes for CSVRGGMDTDTQYF.

The chain employs TRBV12-3 or TRBV12-4 and TRBJ2-7; D might be TRBD1 (5 bases). V lost 6 bases to trimming and J lost 7 bases, with 22 bases between them. The CDR3 is made up of 15 amino acids. The CDR3 reads CASSKATDVLREQYF. CDR3 DNA sequence: TGTGCCAGCAGCAAGGCGACAGATGTCCTAAGGGAGCAGTACTTC.

This clonotype was seen a few times. The chain combines TRBV12-3 or TRBV12-4 with TRBJ2-1; a weak D match, TRBD1 (6 bases). The CDR3 contains 14 residues. V lost 4 bases to trimming and J lost 7 bases, with 14 bases between them. The CDR3 loop reads CASSSQDRYNEQFF. The CDR3 DNA follows: TGTGCCAGCAGTTCACAGGACAGATATAATGAGCAGTTCTTC.

This chain uses TRBV3-1 with TRBJ2-3, with 10 bases aligning to TRBD2. The germline gives CDR1 LGHDT, CDR2 YNNKEL (reference sequence). CDR3 size: 17 residues. V was pared by 2 bases and J by 3 bases, with 8 bases of the junction left unmatched. CDR3 residues: CASSQKTSGTYTDTQYF. The CDR3 region has the DNA TGTGCCAGCAGCCAAAAAACTAGCGGGACTTATACAGATACGCAGTATTTT.

This clonotype was seen a handful of times. The chain links TRBV5-1 to TRBJ1-1; D is perhaps TRBD1 (5 bases). The CDR3 runs to 14 residues. Germline V gene data show CDR1 as SGHRS and CDR2 as YFSETQ. V lost 5 bases and J lost 7, with 18 bases in between. The CDR3 sequence is CASRDPGQPIEAFF. CDR3 coding DNA: TGCGCCAGCAGGGACCCGGGGCAGCCTATTGAAGCTTTCTTT.

Comment on this clonotype: An end of the junction differs from the germline gene, which may be a read error. The J gene is TRBJ2-4, the V gene TRBV7-9; D assignment may be TRBD1 or TRBD2 (5 bases each). Germline V CDR1 and CDR2: SEHNR, FQNEAQ (reference sequence). The CDR3 consists of 12 residues. CDR3 sequence: CASSLAPGPQDF. The CDR3 region has the DNA TGTGCCAGCAGCTTAGCTCCGGGACCGCAGGACTTC.

The chain couples TRBV19 to TRBJ2-2; weak D call: TRBD1 (6 bases). The CDR3 runs 14 residues. Per germline, CDR1 LNHDA and CDR2 SQIVND (reference sequence). Trimming pared 7 bases from V and 3 bases from J, leaving 12 bases between. The CDR3 region has the DNA TGTGCCAGTACCCAGGGGACCTACACCGGGGAGCTGTTTTTT. It encodes CASTQGTYTGELFF.

This clonotype has a count of ten or more. The J gene is TRBJ2-2, the V gene TRBV12-3 or TRBV12-4, with 7 bases that match TRBD2. CDR3 length equals 11 residues. V dropped 8 bases and J dropped 8; count of bases not matched to a gene: 2. The CDR3 protein is CASGRGGELFF. In DNA, the CDR3 is TGTGCCAGCGGGAGGGGTGGGGAGCTGTTTTTT.

V gene TRBV7-2 combines with J gene TRBJ2-7; the D gene is possibly TRBD2 (5 bases). Per germline, CDR1 SGHTA and CDR2 FQGNSA. V lost 5 bases and J 0 bases, leaving 11 bases between the germline ends. The CDR3 is 14 amino acids. The CDR3 loop reads CASSRRTRSYEQYF. The CDR3 DNA sequence: TGTGCCAGCAGCCGTAGGACTCGCTCCTACGAGCAGTACTTC.

This chain uses TRBV6-2 or TRBV6-3 with TRBJ2-3; 7 bases fit TRBD2. The CDR3 covers 12 residues. From germline, CDR1 is MNHEY and CDR2 SVGEGT. V lost 2 bases, J lost 8 bases, and 1 base stayed unmatched. The CDR3 DNA sequence: TGTGCCAGCAGTTACGGCGGGGGTACGCAGTATTTT. Encoded protein: CASSYGGGTQYF.

This clonotype was observed many times. This chain uses TRBV4-2 with TRBJ2-6, with unresolved D. Per the germline V gene, CDR1 is LGHNA and CDR2 is YNFKEQ. Trimming removed 0 bases from V and 0 bases from J, with 6 bases in between. The CDR3 covers 16 residues. CDR3 sequence (DNA): TGTGCCAGCAGCCAAGATGTGGGCTCTGGGGCCAACGTCCTGACTTTC. Protein sequence: CASSQDVGSGANVLTF.

Only a few counts were recorded for this clonotype. The rearrangement joins TRBV6-1 to TRBJ1-2; D gene uncertain. Germline loops: CDR1 MNHNS, CDR2 SASEGT. The V and J ends lost 4 bases and 4 bases respectively, with 13 bases between them. CDR3 length: 14 amino acids. The CDR3 DNA sequence: TGTGCCAGCAGTGCGGACGGGAAAGTCTATGGCTACACCTTC. It encodes CASSADGKVYGYTF.

The chain links TRBV11-2 to TRBJ1-1; 9 bases agree with TRBD1. Germline V gives CDR1 SGHAT, CDR2 FQNNGV. This CDR3 contains 12 residues. V trimming: 4 bases; J trimming: 11 bases; junction bases outside the gene matches: 5. The CDR3 DNA reads as TGTGCCAGCAGCTCACAGGGGGCAGCGGCTTTCTTT. It encodes CASSSQGAAAFF.

The chain combines TRBV5-5 with TRBJ1-1; weak D call: TRBD1 (6 bases). The CDR3 is made up of 15 amino acids. Deletions cut 2 bases from V and 7 bases from J, with 18 bases between. From germline, CDR1 is SGHKS and CDR2 YYEKEE (reference sequence). The CDR3, as DNA: TGTGCCAGCAGCTTCCGGCGGGGGGCCCAAGATGAAGCTTTCTTT. Translated: CASSFRRGAQDEAFF.

V gene TRBV19 combines with J gene TRBJ2-5; D possibly corresponds to TRBD1 (5 bases). The length of the CDR3 is 13 residues. V lost 4 bases to trimming and J lost 5 bases, with 11 bases between them. Germline-derived CDR1 and CDR2 are LNHDA and SQIVND (reference sequence). Written as DNA, the CDR3 is TGTGCCAGTAGTACCGACAGTCGGGAGACCCAGTACTTC. As protein: CASSTDSRETQYF. The variable domain in full, completed from reference TRBV19 and TRBJ2-5, reads DGGITQSPKYLFRKEGQNVTLSCEQNLNHDAMYWYRQDPGQGLRLIYYSQIVNDFQKGDIAEGYSVSREKKESFPLTVTSAQKNPTAFYLCASSTDSRETQYFGPGTRLLVL.

This clonotype occurred a few times. The chain uses TRBV3-1 and TRBJ1-4; maybe TRBD1 (5 bases). The germline V gene encodes CDR1 LGHDT and CDR2 YNNKEL (reference sequence). V was pared by 0 bases and J by 12 bases, with 8 bases between. CDR3 length: 12 amino acids. This chain's CDR3 is CASSQDTGQLFF. DNA for the CDR3: TGTGCCAGCAGCCAAGATACGGGACAACTGTTTTTT.

The V gene is TRBV6-1, the J gene TRBJ1-1; unclear D gene. Per the germline V gene, CDR1 is MNHNS and CDR2 is SASEGT. V was shortened by 6 bases and J by 1 base, with 12 bases between the two germline ends. The CDR3 extends over 14 amino acids. CDR3 sequence: CASSAPRRNTEAFF. CDR3 nucleotide sequence: TGTGCCAGCAGCGCCCCCCGACGGAACACTGAAGCTTTCTTT.

This clonotype was seen a few times. The rearrangement uses TRBV6-5 and TRBJ1-2; a possible D gene is TRBD1 (6 bases). Germline V CDR1 and CDR2: MNHEY, SVGAGI. V shed 6 bases and J shed 4 bases, with 9 bases lying between them. CDR3 length: 12 amino acids. DNA for the CDR3: TGTGCCAGCAGCCAGGACAGCTATGGCTACACCTTC. This codes for CASSQDSYGYTF.

The J gene is TRBJ2-1, the V gene TRBV5-1, with 11 bases matching TRBD2. The CDR3 is made up of 15 amino acids. Germline-derived CDR1 and CDR2 are SGHRS and YFSETQ. V gave up 4 bases and J gave up 5 bases; unmatched junction bases: 5. The CDR3 nucleotides read TGCGCCAGCAGCCGAAGACTAGCGGGAAACAATGAGCAGTTCTTC. Its protein is CASSRRLAGNNEQFF. Complete variable domain (other parts from reference TRBV5-1 and TRBJ2-1): KAGVTQTPRYLIKTRGQQVTLSCSPISGHRSVSWYQQTPGQGLQFLFEYFSETQRNKGNFPGRFSGRQFSNSRSEMNVSTLELGDSALYLCASSRRLAGNNEQFFGPGTRLTVL.

This clonotype was counted a few times. The chain is built from TRBV7-9 and TRBJ1-6, with 7 positions matching TRBD1. This CDR3 spans 17 amino acids. Trimming cost V 2 bases and J 9 bases; bases outside gene matches: 13. Germline V CDR1 and CDR2: SEHNR, FQNEAQ (reference sequence). The chain's CDR3 is CASSLRPTGQSSSPLHF. For the CDR3, the DNA is TGTGCCAGCAGCTTACGCCCCACGGGACAGTCAAGTTCACCCCTCCACTTT.

This clonotype was counted only a few times. CDR3 in amino acids: CASRGTGNNEQFF. DNA of the CDR3: TGTGCCAGCCGGGGGACAGGAAACAATGAGCAGTTCTTC. The chain joins TRBV28 to TRBJ2-1, with 8 bases fitting TRBD1. This CDR3 is 13 amino acids long. V trimming: 8 bases; J trimming: 5 bases; junction bases outside the gene matches: 5. Germline assignment: CDR1 MDHEN and CDR2 SYDVKM.